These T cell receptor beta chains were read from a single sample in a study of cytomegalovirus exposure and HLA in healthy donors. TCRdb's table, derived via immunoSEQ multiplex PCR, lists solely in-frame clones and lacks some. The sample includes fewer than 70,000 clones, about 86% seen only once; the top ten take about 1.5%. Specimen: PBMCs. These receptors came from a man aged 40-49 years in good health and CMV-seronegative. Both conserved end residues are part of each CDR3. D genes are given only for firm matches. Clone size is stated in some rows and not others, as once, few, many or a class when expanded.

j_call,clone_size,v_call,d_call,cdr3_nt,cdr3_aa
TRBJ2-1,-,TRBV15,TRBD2,TGTGCCACCAGCAGAGCCCTAGGGGCGGGGGGACTCAATGAGCAGTTCTTC,CATSRALGAGGLNEQFF
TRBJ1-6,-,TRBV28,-,TGTGCCAGCAAGAACAGGTCCTATAATTCACCCCTCCACTTT,CASKNRSYNSPLHF
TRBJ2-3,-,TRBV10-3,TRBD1,TGTGCCATCAGTTACGGGACAGGGAGCCTTGGGGGGCAGTATTTT,CAISYGTGSLGGQYF
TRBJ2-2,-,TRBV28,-,TGTGCCAGCAGGAAGGACACGAACACCGGGGAGCTGTTTTTT,CASRKDTNTGELFF
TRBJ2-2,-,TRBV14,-,TGTGCCAGCAGCCAAGTAGCAGGGTACACCGGGGAGCTGTTTTTT,CASSQVAGYTGELFF
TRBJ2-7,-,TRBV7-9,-,TGTGCCAGCAGCACCTTCGGGGGAGCCTACGAGCAGTACTTC,CASSTFGGAYEQYF
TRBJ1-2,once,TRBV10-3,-,TGTGCCACCCTGGGGGGGTACTATGGCTACACCTTC,CATLGGYYGYTF
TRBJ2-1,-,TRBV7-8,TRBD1,TGTGCCAGCAGCCGTAGAAACAGGGGTGGCCGCGATGAGCAGTTCTTC,CASSRRNRGGRDEQFF
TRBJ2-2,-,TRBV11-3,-,TGTGCCAGCAGCTTTTTTACAGGGACCGGGGAGCTGTTTTTT,CASSFFTGTGELFF
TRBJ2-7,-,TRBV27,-,TGTGCCAGCAGTTTCAAGTTTAGCTCCTACGAGCAGTACTTC,CASSFKFSSYEQYF
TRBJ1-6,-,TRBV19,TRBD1,TGTGCCAGTAGTATAAAAGACAGGGGGAATTCACCCCTCCACTTT,CASSIKDRGNSPLHF
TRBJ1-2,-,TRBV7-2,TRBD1,TGTGCCAGCAGCTTACAACCCACAGGGGTTAACTATGGCTACACCTTC,CASSLQPTGVNYGYTF
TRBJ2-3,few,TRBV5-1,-,TGCGCCACCCGGGGGAAGGGGAACACAGATACGCAGTATTTT,CATRGKGNTDTQYF
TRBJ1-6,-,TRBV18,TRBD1,TGTGCCAGCTCATTAACAGGGGGCGCTGAGGGCGGTTCACCCCTCCACTTT,CASSLTGGAEGGSPLHF
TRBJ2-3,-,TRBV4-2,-,TGTGCCAGCGGAGGTGCAAACGGAGGGCTGAGGACAGATACGCAGTATTTT,CASGGANGGLRTDTQYF
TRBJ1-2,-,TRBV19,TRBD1,TGTGCCAGTAGTATGGGACAGTATCCTAACTATGGCTACACCTTC,CASSMGQYPNYGYTF
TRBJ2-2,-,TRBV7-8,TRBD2,TGTGCCAGCAGCCAAAGGACTAGCGGGGGGGGGAACACCGGGGAGCTGTTTTTT,CASSQRTSGGGNTGELFF
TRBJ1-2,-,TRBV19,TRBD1,TGTGCCAGTAGCCGCGGACAGGGTAGTGGCTACACCTTC,CASSRGQGSGYTF
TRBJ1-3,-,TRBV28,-,TGTGCCAGCAGAGAAGAAAACCCAGGGGCAGGCTCTGGAAACACCATATATTTT,CASREENPGAGSGNTIYF
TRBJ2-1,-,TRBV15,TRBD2,TGTGCCACCAGCAAACGGACTAGCGGGTACAATGAGCAGTTCTTC,CATSKRTSGYNEQFF
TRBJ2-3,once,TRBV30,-,TGTGCCTGGAGTGTACGGCGGGCCCTACAAGATACGCAGTATTTT,CAWSVRRALQDTQYF
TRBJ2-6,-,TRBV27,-,TGTGCCAGCAGACATAGACAGTCTGGGGCCAACGTCCTGACTTTC,CASRHRQSGANVLTF
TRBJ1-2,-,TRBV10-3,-,TGTGCCATCAGTGCCGACAGGTTTTTCGGCTACACCTTC,CAISADRFFGYTF
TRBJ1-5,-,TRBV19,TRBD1,TGTGCCAGTAAAAAGGGGGCAAGCAATCAGCCCCAGCATTTT,CASKKGASNQPQHF